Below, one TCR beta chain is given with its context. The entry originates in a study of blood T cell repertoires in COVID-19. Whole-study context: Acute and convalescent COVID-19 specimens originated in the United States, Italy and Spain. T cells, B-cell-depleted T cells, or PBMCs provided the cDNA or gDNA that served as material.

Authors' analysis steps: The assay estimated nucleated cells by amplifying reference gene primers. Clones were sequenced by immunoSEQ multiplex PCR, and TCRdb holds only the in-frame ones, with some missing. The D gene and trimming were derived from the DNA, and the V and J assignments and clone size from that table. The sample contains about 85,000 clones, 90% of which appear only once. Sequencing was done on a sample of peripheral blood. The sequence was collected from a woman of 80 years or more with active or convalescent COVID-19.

The chain's CDR3 is CASSQGLAGSWYEQYF. The CDR3 nucleotides are TGTGCCAGCAGCCAGGGGCTAGCGGGATCCTGGTACGAGCAGTACTTC. The V and J genes are TRBV3-1 (or the pseudogene TRBV3-2) and TRBJ2-7, with 9 bases matching TRBD2. The CDR3 contains 16 residues. V was clipped by 3 bases and J by 4 bases; unmatched bases: 10. Germline loops: CDR1 LGHDT, CDR2 YNNKEL (reference sequence).